This T cell receptor beta chain was retrieved from a study of T cells after yellow fever vaccination. For the study at large: Preparation used SMART-Seq v4 Ultra Low Input for the low-cell-number fractions.

In its sample, this clonotype was seen a few times. Its antigen is not known. Study findings and constraints: Abundant bulk-derived clonotypes could contaminate FACS-sorted repertoires.

In germline, CDR1 is SGHRS, CDR2 YFSETQ. This CDR3 comprises 15 residues. V was cut by 2 bases and J by 3 bases, with 14 bases left in between. The study made its TCR cDNA through 5'RACE template switching. That step introduced a universal primer site along with UMIs. From the 5' RACE reads, TCRdb called clonotypes with MiXCR, one entry per CDR3 protein. This table has 200,000 to 300,000 distinct CDR3 sequences, around 3.5% appearing once. The genes are TRBV5-1 and TRBJ1-1, with D possibly matching TRBD1 (6 bases). Here the sequenced sample was PBMCs, taken 15 days after the yellow fever booster vaccination. The receptor was isolated from a man aged 18 to 29 who received the YFV17D yellow fever vaccine. Here the CDR3 reads CASSLQGIGDTEAFF. CDR3 in DNA: TGCGCCAGCAGCTTACAGGGAATTGGTGACACTGAAGCTTTCTTT.